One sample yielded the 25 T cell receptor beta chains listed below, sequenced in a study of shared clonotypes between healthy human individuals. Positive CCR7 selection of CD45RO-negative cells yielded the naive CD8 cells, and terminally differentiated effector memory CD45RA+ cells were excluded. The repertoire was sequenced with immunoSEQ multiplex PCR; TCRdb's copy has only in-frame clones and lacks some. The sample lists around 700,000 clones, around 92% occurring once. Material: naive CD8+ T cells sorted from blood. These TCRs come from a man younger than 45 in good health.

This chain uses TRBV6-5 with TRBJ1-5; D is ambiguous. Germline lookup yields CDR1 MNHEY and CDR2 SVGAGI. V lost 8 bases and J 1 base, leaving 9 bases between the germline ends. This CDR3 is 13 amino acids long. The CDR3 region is CASGWVSNQPQHF. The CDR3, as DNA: TGTGCCAGCGGTTGGGTGAGCAATCAGCCCCAGCATTTT.

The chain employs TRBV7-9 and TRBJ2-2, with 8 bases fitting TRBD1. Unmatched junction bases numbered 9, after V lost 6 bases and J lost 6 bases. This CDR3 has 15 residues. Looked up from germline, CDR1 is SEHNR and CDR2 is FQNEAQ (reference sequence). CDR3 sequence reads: CASSTRTGLSGELFF. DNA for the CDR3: TGTGCCAGCAGTACCCGGACAGGGCTGTCCGGGGAGCTGTTTTTT.

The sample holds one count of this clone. CDR3 residues: CASSEDDASVGNQPQHF. As DNA, the CDR3 is TGTGCCAGCAGTGAGGACGACGCCTCGGTGGGCAATCAGCCCCAGCATTTT. V and J are TRBV6-1 and TRBJ1-5; D gene uncertain. The CDR3 is made up of 17 amino acids. V lost 3 bases to trimming and J lost 2 bases, with 17 bases between them. Looked up from germline, CDR1 is MNHNS and CDR2 is SASEGT.

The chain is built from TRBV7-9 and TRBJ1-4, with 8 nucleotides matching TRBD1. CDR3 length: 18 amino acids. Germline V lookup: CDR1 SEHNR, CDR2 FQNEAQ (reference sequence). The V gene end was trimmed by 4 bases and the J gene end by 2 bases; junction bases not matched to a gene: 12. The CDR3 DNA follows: TGTGCCAGCAGCTCAACAGGGGGTCGAGCGGAGACTAATGAAAAACTGTTTTTT. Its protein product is CASSSTGGRAETNEKLFF.

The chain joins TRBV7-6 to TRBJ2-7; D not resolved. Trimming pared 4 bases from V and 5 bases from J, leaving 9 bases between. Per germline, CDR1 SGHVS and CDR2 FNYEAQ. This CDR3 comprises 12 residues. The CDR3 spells CASSSLADEQYF. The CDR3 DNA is TGTGCCAGCAGCTCCCTGGCTGACGAGCAGTACTTC. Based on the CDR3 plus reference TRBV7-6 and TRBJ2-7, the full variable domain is GAGVSQSPRYKVTKRGQDVALRCDPISGHVSLYWYRQALGQGPEFLTYFNYEAQQDKSGLPNDRFSAERPEGSISTLTIQRTEQRDSAMYRCASSSLADEQYFGPGTRLTVT.

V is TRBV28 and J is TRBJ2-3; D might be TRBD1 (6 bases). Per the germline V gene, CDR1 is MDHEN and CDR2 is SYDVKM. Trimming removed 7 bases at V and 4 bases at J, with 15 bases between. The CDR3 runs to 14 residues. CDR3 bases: TGTGCCAGCACCAGGACAGCGCCGGCAGATACGCAGTATTTT. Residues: CASTRTAPADTQYF.

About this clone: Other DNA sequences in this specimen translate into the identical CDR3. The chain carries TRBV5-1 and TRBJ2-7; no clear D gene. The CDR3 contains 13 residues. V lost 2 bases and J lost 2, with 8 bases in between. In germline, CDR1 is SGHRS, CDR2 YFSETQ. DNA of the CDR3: TGCGCCAGCAGCTTTGGGCAGACCTACGAGCAGTACTTC. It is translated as CASSFGQTYEQYF.

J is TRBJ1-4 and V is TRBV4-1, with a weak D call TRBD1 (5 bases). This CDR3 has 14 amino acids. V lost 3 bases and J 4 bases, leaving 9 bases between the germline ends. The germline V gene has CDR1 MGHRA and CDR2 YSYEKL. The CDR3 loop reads CASSQGPDNEKLFF. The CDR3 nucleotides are TGCGCCAGCAGCCAGGGACCGGATAATGAAAAACTGTTTTTT.

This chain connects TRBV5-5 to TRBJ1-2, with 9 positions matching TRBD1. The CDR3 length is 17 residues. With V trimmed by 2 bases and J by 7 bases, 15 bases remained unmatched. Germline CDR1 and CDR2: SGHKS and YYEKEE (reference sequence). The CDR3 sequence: CASSFGTGTAGDPGYTF. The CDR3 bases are TGTGCCAGCAGCTTCGGGACAGGGACCGCAGGGGATCCTGGCTACACCTTC.

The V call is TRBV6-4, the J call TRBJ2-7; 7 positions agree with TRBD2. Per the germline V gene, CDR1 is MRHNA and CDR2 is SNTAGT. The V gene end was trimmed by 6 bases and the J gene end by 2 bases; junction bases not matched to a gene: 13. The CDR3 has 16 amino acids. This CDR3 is CASRRPGEREAYEQYF. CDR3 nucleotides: TGTGCCAGCAGGCGCCCCGGGGAGCGGGAAGCCTACGAGCAGTACTTC.

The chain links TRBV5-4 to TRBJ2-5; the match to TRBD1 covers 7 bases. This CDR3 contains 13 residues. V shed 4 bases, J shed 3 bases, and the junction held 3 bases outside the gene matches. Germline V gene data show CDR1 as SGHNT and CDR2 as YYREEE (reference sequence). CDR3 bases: TGTGCCAGCAGCGAAACAGGGGAAGAGACCCAGTACTTC. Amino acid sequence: CASSETGEETQYF.

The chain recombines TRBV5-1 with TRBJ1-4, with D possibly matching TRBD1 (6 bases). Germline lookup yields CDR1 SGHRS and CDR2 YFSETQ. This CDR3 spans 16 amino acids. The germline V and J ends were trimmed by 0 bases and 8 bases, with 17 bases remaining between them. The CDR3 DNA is TGCGCCAGCAGCTTGGAGGGGGAACAGTCTCAGGAAAAACTGTTTTTT. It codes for CASSLEGEQSQEKLFF.

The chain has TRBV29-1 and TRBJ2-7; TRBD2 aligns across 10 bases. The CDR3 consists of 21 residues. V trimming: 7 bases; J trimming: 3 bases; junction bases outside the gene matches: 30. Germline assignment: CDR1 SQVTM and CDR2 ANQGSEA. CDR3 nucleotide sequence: TGCAGCGCCATTGGGGCAATCGTGGGAAATACCCCGGGACTAGCGAGCTACGAGCAGTACTTC. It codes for CSAIGAIVGNTPGLASYEQYF.

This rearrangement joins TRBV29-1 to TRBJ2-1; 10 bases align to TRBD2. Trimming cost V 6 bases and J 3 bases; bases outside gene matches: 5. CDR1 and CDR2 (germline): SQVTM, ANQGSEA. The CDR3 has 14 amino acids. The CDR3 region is CSVRTSGGYNEQFF. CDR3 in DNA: TGCAGCGTGCGGACTAGCGGAGGCTACAATGAGCAGTTCTTC.

In DNA, the CDR3 is TGTGCCAGCCACTACAGGGGAATTAAGAGCGAAGCTTTCTTT. It yields the protein CASHYRGIKSEAFF. V gene TRBV19 combines with J gene TRBJ1-1, with TRBD1 identical over 7 bases. The trim removed 9 bases at V and 8 bases at J, leaving 15 bases unmatched. Germline CDR1 LNHDA, CDR2 SQIVND (reference sequence). The CDR3 is 14 amino acids.

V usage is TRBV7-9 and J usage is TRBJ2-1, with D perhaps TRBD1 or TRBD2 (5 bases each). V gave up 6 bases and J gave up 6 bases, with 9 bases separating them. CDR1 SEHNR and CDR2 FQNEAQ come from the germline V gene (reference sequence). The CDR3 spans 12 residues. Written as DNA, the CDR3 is TGTGCCAGCAGACGAGGGGCCAATGAGCAGTTCTTC. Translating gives CASRRGANEQFF.

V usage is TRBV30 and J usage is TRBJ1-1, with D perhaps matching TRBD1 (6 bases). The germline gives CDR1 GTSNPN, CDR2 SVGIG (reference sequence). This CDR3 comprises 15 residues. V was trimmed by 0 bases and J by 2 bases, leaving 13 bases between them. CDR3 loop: CAWSVLGTPNTEAFF. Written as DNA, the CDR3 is TGTGCCTGGAGTGTACTAGGGACACCTAACACTGAAGCTTTCTTT.

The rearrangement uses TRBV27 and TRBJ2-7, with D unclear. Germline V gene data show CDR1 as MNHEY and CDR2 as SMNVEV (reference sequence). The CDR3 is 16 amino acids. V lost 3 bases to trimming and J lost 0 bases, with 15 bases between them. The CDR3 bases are TGTGCCAGCAGTTTGCGCGGACCACCATACTCCTACGAGCAGTACTTC. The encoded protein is CASSLRGPPYSYEQYF.

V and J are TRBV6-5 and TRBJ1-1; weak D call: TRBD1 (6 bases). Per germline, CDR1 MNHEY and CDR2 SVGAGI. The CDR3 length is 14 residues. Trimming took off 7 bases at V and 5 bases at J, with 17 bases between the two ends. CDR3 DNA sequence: TGTGCCAGCACAACTAGCGGCCAGGGGACTGAAGCTTTCTTT. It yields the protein CASTTSGQGTEAFF.

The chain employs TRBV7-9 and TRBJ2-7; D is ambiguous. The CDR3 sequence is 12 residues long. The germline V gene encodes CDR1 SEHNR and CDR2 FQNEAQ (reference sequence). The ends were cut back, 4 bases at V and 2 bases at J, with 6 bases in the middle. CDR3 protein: CASSSIPYEQYF. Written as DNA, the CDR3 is TGTGCCAGCAGCTCTATACCCTACGAGCAGTACTTC.

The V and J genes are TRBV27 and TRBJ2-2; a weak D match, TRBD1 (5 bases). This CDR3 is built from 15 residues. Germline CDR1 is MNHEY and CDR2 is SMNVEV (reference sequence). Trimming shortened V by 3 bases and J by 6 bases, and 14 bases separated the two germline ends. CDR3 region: CASSLQAAGSGELFF. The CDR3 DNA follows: TGTGCCAGCAGTTTGCAGGCGGCAGGGTCCGGGGAGCTGTTTTTT.

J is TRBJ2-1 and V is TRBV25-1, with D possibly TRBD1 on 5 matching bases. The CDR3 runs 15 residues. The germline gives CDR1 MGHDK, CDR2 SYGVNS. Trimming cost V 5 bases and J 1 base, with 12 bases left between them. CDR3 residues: CASSKGGASYNEQFF. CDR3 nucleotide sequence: TGTGCCAGCAGTAAGGGTGGGGCTTCCTACAATGAGCAGTTCTTC.

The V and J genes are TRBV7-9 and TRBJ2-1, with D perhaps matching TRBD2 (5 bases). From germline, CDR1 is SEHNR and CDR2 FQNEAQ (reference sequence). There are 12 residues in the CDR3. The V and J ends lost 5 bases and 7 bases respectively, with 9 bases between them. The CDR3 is CASSITSNEQFF. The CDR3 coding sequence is TGTGCCAGCAGCATAACTAGTAATGAGCAGTTCTTC.

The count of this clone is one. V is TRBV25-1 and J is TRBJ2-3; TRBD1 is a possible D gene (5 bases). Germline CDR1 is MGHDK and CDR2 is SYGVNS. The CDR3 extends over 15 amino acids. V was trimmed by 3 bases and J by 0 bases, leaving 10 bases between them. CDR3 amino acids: CASSDTGTSTDTQYF. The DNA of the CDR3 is TGTGCCAGCAGTGACACAGGAACCAGCACAGATACGCAGTATTTT.

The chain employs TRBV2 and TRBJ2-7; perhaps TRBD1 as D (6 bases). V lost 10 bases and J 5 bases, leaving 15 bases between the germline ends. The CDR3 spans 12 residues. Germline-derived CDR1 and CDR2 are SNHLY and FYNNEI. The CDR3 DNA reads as TGTGCCACCAGGGGTCTTATCGACGAGCAGTACTTC. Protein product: CATRGLIDEQYF.